This TCR beta chain comes out of a study of T cells in Graves' hyperthyroidism and ophthalmopathy. This clonotype was counted between two and nine times. Its matching antigen is unknown. The CDR3 is made up of 15 amino acids. The germline V gene encodes CDR1 MGHRA and CDR2 YSYEKL. V lost 1 base to trimming and J lost 4 bases, with 10 bases between them. Amplification yielded TCR beta CDR3 regions, with RNA transcripts as the source. Using the HTBI primer set, a first-round RT-PCR was run on the TCR CDR3. Each CDR3 protein gets one entry after TCRdb re-called the multiplex PCR reads with MiXCR. The table has more than 300,000 distinct CDR3 sequences, about a fifth seen once; the top ten hold roughly two fifths. Study-level findings and limits: The model's output predicted ophthalmopathy at a median of roughly 6.9 months prior to onset.

The source is a man younger than 35 with Graves' ophthalmopathy. The rearrangement uses TRBV4-1 and TRBJ1-4, with D hard to call. Sequenced input: blood. The CDR3 region is CASSQAARRNEKLFF. In DNA form, the CDR3 reads TGCGCCAGCAGCCAAGCGGCCAGGCGTAATGAAAAACTGTTTTTT.